This T cell receptor (beta chain) was obtained from a study of T cell responses to AZD1222 COVID-19 vaccine. Overall study results and limits: The study identified only five to seven AZD1222 recipients as seropositive at baseline. Donors were largely white British and mainly female; clonal diversity was possibly underestimated. Along spike, vaccine-associated CD4 TCRs were found throughout, with dominance at 160-218 and 743-854.

This CDR3 is 15 amino acids long. J was trimmed by 8 bases and V by 0 bases; bases with no gene match: 8. Germline assignment: CDR1 SNHLY and CDR2 FYNNEI. Clones were sequenced by immunoSEQ multiplex PCR, and TCRdb holds only the in-frame ones, with some missing. The sample carries some 120,000 clones, roughly 90% recorded once. About this clone itself: The antigen is not known.

The chain uses TRBV2 and TRBJ1-2; 8 bases are a match to TRBD1. The receptor comes from an adult in good health. This sample comprised peripheral blood, obtained on day 0 of AZD1222 vaccination. This chain's CDR3 is CASSEALQGQDGYTF. In nucleotides, the CDR3 is TGTGCCAGCAGTGAAGCGCTCCAGGGACAGGACGGCTACACCTTC.